Following are 7 T cell receptor beta chains from one sample sequenced in a study of cytomegalovirus exposure and HLA in healthy donors. A multiplex PCR was run with 60 Vbeta primers and 13 Jbeta primers. Produced via immunoSEQ multiplex PCR; TCRdb's table is partial and in-frame only. The sample has under 200,000 clones; roughly 85% are singletons. The sample comprised PBMCs. These receptors were obtained from a woman between 40 and 55 years old in good health and CMV-seronegative.

V usage is TRBV10-3 and J usage is TRBJ2-3, with D possibly matching TRBD1 (8 bases). CDR1 ENHRY and CDR2 SYGVKD come from the germline V gene. V was trimmed by 2 bases and J by 7 bases, leaving 13 bases between them. This CDR3 has 14 amino acids. The CDR3 loop is CAISETGGGNTQYF. The CDR3 DNA follows: TGTGCCATCAGTGAGACAGGGGGGGGGAATACGCAGTATTTT.

The chain recombines TRBV4-2 with TRBJ1-1; weak D call: TRBD1 (6 bases). V lost 0 bases and J 10 bases, leaving 18 bases between the germline ends. The CDR3 has 15 residues. Germline values: CDR1 LGHNA, CDR2 YNFKEQ. The CDR3 reads CASSQDGNRENGAFF. As DNA, the CDR3 is TGTGCCAGCAGCCAAGATGGAAACAGGGAGAATGGAGCTTTCTTT.

CDR3 residues: CASASGRAYEQYF. In DNA, the CDR3 is TGTGCCAGCGCCAGCGGGAGGGCCTACGAGCAGTACTTC. The chain is built from TRBV7-9 and TRBJ2-7, with 10 bases aligning to TRBD2. Per germline, CDR1 SEHNR and CDR2 FQNEAQ (reference sequence). The CDR3 is 13 residues long. With V trimmed by 8 bases and J by 2 bases, 3 bases remained unmatched.

The chain carries TRBV7-9 and TRBJ1-6; 9 bases agree with TRBD1. Losses at the gene ends were 5 bases for V and 10 bases for J; bases not matched to a gene: 6. CDR1 and CDR2 (germline): SEHNR, FQNEAQ (reference sequence). There are 14 residues in the CDR3. The CDR3 sequence is CASSTGTGLSPLHF. The CDR3 DNA reads TGTGCCAGCAGCACCGGGACAGGGTTATCACCCCTCCACTTT.

The chain carries TRBV7-8 and TRBJ2-3; 7 bases agree with TRBD2. The germline gives CDR1 SGHVS, CDR2 FQNEAQ. The V gene end was trimmed by 1 base and the J gene end by 2 bases; junction bases not matched to a gene: 9. The CDR3 sequence is 17 residues long. In nucleotides, the CDR3 is TGTGCCAGCAGCTTAGAGGTAGCGGGCCTTAACACAGATACGCAGTATTTT. Protein sequence: CASSLEVAGLNTDTQYF. The entire variable domain, with the rest obtained from reference TRBV7-8 and TRBJ2-3, is as follows: GAGVSQSPRYKVAKRGQDVALRCDPISGHVSLFWYQQALGQGPEFLTYFQNEAQLDKSGLPSDRFFAERPEGSVSTLKIQRTQQEDSAVYLCASSLEVAGLNTDTQYFGPGTRLTVL.

V usage is TRBV5-4 and J usage is TRBJ2-5, with D maybe TRBD2 (5 bases). The CDR3 has 14 amino acids. Germline loops: CDR1 SGHNT, CDR2 YYREEE (reference sequence). Trimming removed 4 bases from V and 2 bases from J, with 12 bases in between. DNA of the CDR3: TGTGCCAGCAGCCTGGGCGAGCGGCAAGAGACCCAGTACTTC. This translates into CASSLGERQETQYF.

J is TRBJ2-1 and V is TRBV11-2; TRBD2 aligns across 8 bases. The CDR3 is 16 amino acids. Germline loops: CDR1 SGHAT, CDR2 FQNNGV. Losses at the gene ends were 3 bases for V and 9 bases for J; bases not matched to a gene: 13. CDR3 protein: CASSFSGTRGVAEQFF. The CDR3 coding sequence is TGTGCCAGCAGCTTCTCCGGGACTAGAGGTGTCGCTGAGCAGTTCTTC. The variable domain in full, completed from reference TRBV11-2 and TRBJ2-1, reads EAGVAQSPRYKIIEKRQSVAFWCNPISGHATLYWYQQILGQGPKLLIQFQNNGVVDDSQLPKDRFSAERLKGVDSTLKIQPAKLEDSAVYLCASSFSGTRGVAEQFFGPGTRLTVL.